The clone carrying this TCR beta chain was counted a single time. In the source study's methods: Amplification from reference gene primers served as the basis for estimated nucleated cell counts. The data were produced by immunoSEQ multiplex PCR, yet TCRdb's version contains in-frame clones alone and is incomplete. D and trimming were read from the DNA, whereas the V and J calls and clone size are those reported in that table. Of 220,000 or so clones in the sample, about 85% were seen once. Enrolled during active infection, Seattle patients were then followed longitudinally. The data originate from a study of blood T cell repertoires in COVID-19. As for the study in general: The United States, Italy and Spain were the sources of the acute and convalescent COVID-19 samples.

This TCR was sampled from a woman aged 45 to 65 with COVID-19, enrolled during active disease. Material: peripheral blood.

The CDR3 loop is CASSPQVSSYNEQFF. The CDR3 DNA reads TGTGCCAGCTCGCCTCAGGTTAGCTCCTACAATGAGCAGTTCTTC. The chain is built from TRBV18 and TRBJ2-1, with D unclear. Germline values: CDR1 KGHSH, CDR2 LQKENI. V was pared by 6 bases and J by 0 bases, with 12 bases between. The length of the CDR3 is 15 residues.